The 12 T cell receptor beta chains below come from one sample, sequenced in a study of Tregs in tolerant kidney transplant recipients. These TCRs are of unknown antigen specificity. Here immunoSEQ multiplex PCR was the method, and the copy in TCRdb shows in-frame clones only, minus some. The data show approximately 30,000 clones, 82% seen once. Sequencing used Tregs from blood cultured with allogeneic cells. These receptors originate from a human donor in good health.

The V call is TRBV28, the J call TRBJ2-2; 12 positions match TRBD2. V was clipped by 4 bases and J by 8 bases; unmatched bases: 8. Looked up from germline, CDR1 is MDHEN and CDR2 is SYDVKM. This CDR3 comprises 16 residues. The CDR3 DNA reads TGTGCCAGCAGTTCTCCGACTAGCGGGAGTGTTGGGGAGCTGTTTTTT. Translation gives CASSSPTSGSVGELFF.

Here the CDR3 DNA reads TGTGCCAGCTCACCCCCGCGGGGGACTTATCGCACAGATACGCAGTATTTT. This translates into CASSPPRGTYRTDTQYF. The V gene is TRBV18, the J gene TRBJ2-3; the match to TRBD2 covers 7 bases. V was pared by 3 bases and J by 1 base, with 10 bases of the junction left unmatched. Germline assignment: CDR1 KGHSH and CDR2 LQKENI. The CDR3 runs to 17 residues.

The chain employs TRBV7-9 and TRBJ1-6; tentative D call: TRBD1 (5 bases). The CDR3 covers 12 residues. The germline V and J ends were trimmed by 5 bases and 15 bases, with 14 bases remaining between them. Germline CDR1 is SEHNR and CDR2 is FQNEAQ (reference sequence). For the CDR3, the DNA is TGTGCCAGCAGCGCTTGGGACGAAGTCCTCCACTTT. Translating gives CASSAWDEVLHF.

This clone was seen only once. The gene calls are TRBV27 and TRBJ1-2; D might be TRBD1 (6 bases). Germline CDR1 is MNHEY and CDR2 is SMNVEV (reference sequence). The CDR3 has 12 amino acids. The V end lost 6 bases, the J end lost 4 bases, and 9 bases lay between the germline ends. CDR3 DNA: TGTGCCAGCAGGCACAGGGTCTATGGCTACACCTTC. It translates to CASRHRVYGYTF.

In its sample, this clone was seen once. The chain uses TRBV30 and TRBJ1-6, with D unresolved. Trimming cost V 0 bases and J 9 bases, with 15 bases left between them. Germline CDR1 and CDR2: GTSNPN and SVGIG (reference sequence). This CDR3 region has 15 residues. The CDR3 spells CAWSVKLAEVSPLHF. In DNA form, the CDR3 reads TGTGCCTGGAGTGTAAAGCTGGCAGAAGTTTCACCCCTCCACTTT.

This chain links TRBV6-1 with TRBJ2-7; 8 bases line up with TRBD2. The CDR3 totals 15 residues. Trimming at V came to 6 bases and at J to 0 bases, leaving 7 bases not matched to a gene. CDR1 and CDR2 from the germline V gene are MNHNS and SASEGT. Written as DNA, the CDR3 is TGTGCCAGCAGGACATCTAGCGGGCTCTCCTACGAGCAGTACTTC. Protein product: CASRTSSGLSYEQYF.

The genes are TRBV7-3 and TRBJ1-2; a possible D gene is TRBD1 (5 bases). Trimming shortened V by 2 bases and J by 5 bases, and 21 bases separated the two germline ends. The CDR3 totals 17 residues. CDR1 is SGHTA and CDR2 is FQGTGA in the germline V gene. The CDR3 spells CASSLVLITRGTYGYTF. CDR3 DNA: TGTGCCAGCAGCTTAGTGCTTATTACGCGGGGGACGTATGGCTACACCTTC.

The chain uses TRBV11-2 and TRBJ2-3; D may be TRBD2 (5 bases). The germline V and J ends were trimmed by 5 bases and 8 bases, with 11 bases remaining between them. This CDR3 is 12 amino acids long. Germline CDR1 reads SGHAT; CDR2 reads FQNNGV. In DNA, the CDR3 is TGTGCCAGCAGCCCGCACGGGATTACGCAGTATTTT. Translating it yields CASSPHGITQYF.

The chain has TRBV7-8 and TRBJ1-5, with TRBD1 identical over 7 bases. From germline, CDR1 is SGHVS and CDR2 FQNEAQ. V lost 5 bases and J lost 3; bases outside the gene matches: 10. This CDR3 contains 16 residues. CDR3 DNA: TGTGCCAGCAGCACGATCAGGGGGTCACTCAATCAGCCCCAGCATTTT. This gives the protein CASSTIRGSLNQPQHF. Combining the CDR3 with reference TRBV7-8 and TRBJ1-5 gives the whole variable domain GAGVSQSPRYKVAKRGQDVALRCDPISGHVSLFWYQQALGQGPEFLTYFQNEAQLDKSGLPSDRFFAERPEGSVSTLKIQRTQQEDSAVYLCASSTIRGSLNQPQHFGDGTRLSIL.

V and J are TRBV6-5 and TRBJ1-2, with 7 bases aligning to TRBD1. Germline V gene data show CDR1 as MNHEY and CDR2 as SVGAGI. The CDR3 contains 14 residues. The V gene end was trimmed by 2 bases and the J gene end by 6 bases; junction bases not matched to a gene: 6. The CDR3 coding sequence is TGTGCCAGCAGTTACCGACAGGGCGGCCATGGCTACACCTTC. Amino acids: CASSYRQGGHGYTF.

This sequence joins TRBV5-3 and TRBJ1-1; D is undetermined. TRBV5-3 is an open reading frame whose function is uncertain. The CDR3 has 15 residues. The V and J ends lost 5 bases and 3 bases respectively, with 17 bases between them. CDR3 region: CARRPPGCSYTEAFF. In nucleotides, the CDR3 is TGTGCCAGAAGACCCCCCGGGTGCTCGTACACTGAAGCTTTCTTT.

The V and J genes are TRBV19 and TRBJ1-2; no clear D. The CDR3 contains 16 residues. The germline V and J ends were trimmed by 0 bases and 5 bases, with 16 bases remaining between them. In germline, CDR1 is LNHDA, CDR2 SQIVND (reference sequence). The CDR3 spells CASSIDSDAGPYGYTF. The CDR3, as DNA: TGTGCCAGTAGTATAGACTCCGACGCAGGACCTTATGGCTACACCTTC.